The 3 T cell receptor beta chains below were found in one sample sequenced in a study of vaccination and CD4 T cells after COVID-19. Scientists ran DNA taken from cultured CD4+ T cells through the Oncomine TCR Beta short-read assay for sequencing. In TCRdb, the PCR reads were re-called with MiXCR into one record per CDR3 protein. In the table there are 16,000 or so distinct CDR3 sequences, under 70% of which are singletons. These receptors have no identified antigens. As for treatment: approximately 11-day PBMC culture with coronavirus spike peptide pools or control peptides (ViraFEST assay). The sample comprised CD4+ T cells from blood, cultured in vitro. The receptors originated from a human donor who had recovered from COVID-19.

The CDR3 loop is CASGGEVDTEAFF. The CDR3 region has the DNA TGTGCCAGCGGAGGGGAGGTCGACACTGAAGCTTTCTTT. The rearrangement links TRBV2 to TRBJ1-1, with D perhaps TRBD1 (5 bases). This CDR3 comprises 13 residues. Trimming took off 8 bases at V and 3 bases at J, with 13 bases between the two ends. Germline lookup yields CDR1 SNHLY and CDR2 FYNNEI.

The rearrangement joins TRBV18 to TRBJ2-7, with 9 bases lining up with TRBD2. Germline CDR1 reads KGHSH; CDR2 reads LQKENI. This CDR3 spans 14 amino acids. Trimming cost V 6 bases and J 3 bases; bases outside gene matches: 6. The CDR3 bases are TGTGCCAGCTCTATAGCGGGAGTAGACTACGAGCAGTACTTC. Translation: CASSIAGVDYEQYF. The full variable domain, in which reference TRBV18 and TRBJ2-7 provide the parts outside the CDR3, is NAGVMQNPRHLVRRRGQEARLRCSPMKGHSHVYWYRQLPEEGLKFMVYLQKENIIDESGMPKERFSAEFPKEGPSILRIQQVVRGDSAAYFCASSIAGVDYEQYFGPGTRLTVT.

This clonotype occurred once. This sequence joins TRBV7-9 and TRBJ2-5; D remains unclear. The ends were cut back, 1 base at V and 3 bases at J, with 15 bases in the middle. Germline-derived CDR1 and CDR2 are SEHNR and FQNEAQ (reference sequence). The CDR3 is 16 amino acids. CDR3 nucleotides: TGTGCCAGCAGCTTAGAGAACTTAATAGTGGAAGAGACCCAGTACTTC. It yields the protein CASSLENLIVEETQYF.